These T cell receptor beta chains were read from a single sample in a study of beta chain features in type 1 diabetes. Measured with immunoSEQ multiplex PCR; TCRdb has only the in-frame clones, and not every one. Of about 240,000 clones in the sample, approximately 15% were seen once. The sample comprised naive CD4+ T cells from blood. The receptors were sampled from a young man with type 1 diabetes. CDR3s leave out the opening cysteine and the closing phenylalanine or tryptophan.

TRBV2,ASRVDRGKNTGELF
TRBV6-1,ASHTGWSEKLF
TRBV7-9,ASSTNSGVQETQY
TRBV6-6,ASAPPGHLVYEQY
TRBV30,AWSVPASGKYEQY
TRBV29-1,SVEFSGAYEQY
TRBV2,ASSEVGLGNQPQH
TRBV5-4,ASSDTGDSGANVLT
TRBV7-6,ASSSRLANTGELF
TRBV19,ASNSGGQGGNEQF
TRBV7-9,ASSPPSGELF
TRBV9,ASSVGAGGLNEQF
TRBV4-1,ASSQDRVSYEQY
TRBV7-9,ASSLEGGRRDYEQY
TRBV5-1,ASSLNEGVDGYT
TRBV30,AWSGGDSSNQPQH
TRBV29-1,SVSGRAGKNIQY
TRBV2,ASSPVGYEQY
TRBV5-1,ASSFTALGALEQY
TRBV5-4,ASSLDQLVQETQY
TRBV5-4,ASSPPGGQGDYGYT
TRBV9,ASSETPGGSGPYEQY
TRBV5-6,ASSLAFAASPDTQY
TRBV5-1,ASSRRNRGGDEKLF
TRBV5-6,ASTGDRGLQGGYT
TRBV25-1,ASRKGAATEAF
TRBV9,ASSGGLAGGVPYNEQF
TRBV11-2,ASSLVAGASYNEQF
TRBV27,ASSSRSSFPYEQY
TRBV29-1,SVEVQGTDIQY
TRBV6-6,ASSFGRGGQETQY
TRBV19,ASSPPGKGSYEQY
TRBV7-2,ASSLAGGINTEAF
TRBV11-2,ASSLGTGLYEQY
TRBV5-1,ASGGLAGQETQY